The following is a TCR beta chain sequence with its context. These data originate in a study of blood T cell repertoires in COVID-19. Across the whole study: Acute-phase and convalescent COVID-19 samples originated in the United States, Italy and Spain. In each case, the material was cDNA or gDNA derived from T cells, B-cell-depleted T cells, or PBMCs.

Trimming at V came to 4 bases and at J to 0 bases, leaving 4 bases not matched to a gene. CDR1 and CDR2 (germline): SGHRS, YFSETQ. This CDR3 has 15 amino acids. Original methodology: Counts of nucleated cells, estimated from reference gene primer amplification, were obtained. Profiling relied on immunoSEQ multiplex PCR, and the TCRdb table lists in-frame clones only, not all of them. V and J calls plus clone size are reproduced from that table; the DNA served to infer D and trimming. The sample records around 70,000 clones, about four fifths being singletons. Source material: peripheral blood. J is TRBJ1-3 and V is TRBV5-1, with TRBD1 identical over 7 bases. This TCR derives from a human donor in a cohort sampled during active COVID-19. CDR3 nucleotides: TGCGCCAGCAGCCCGACAGGGCGCTCTGGAAACACCATATATTTT. Translation: CASSPTGRSGNTIYF. Looking up the rest from reference TRBV5-1 and TRBJ1-3 gives the full variable domain: KAGVTQTPRYLIKTRGQQVTLSCSPISGHRSVSWYQQTPGQGLQFLFEYFSETQRNKGNFPGRFSGRQFSNSRSEMNVSTLELGDSALYLCASSPTGRSGNTIYFGEGSWLTVV.